The present TCR beta chain was sequenced within a study of T cells after yellow fever vaccination. Study as a whole: SMART-Seq v4 Ultra Low Input prepared the low-cell-number fractions.

The CDR3 extends over 17 amino acids. The germline CDR1 and CDR2 sequences are SGHRS and YFSETQ. Trimming cost V 3 bases and J 2 bases, with 18 bases left between them. It was through 5'RACE template switching that TCR cDNA was made, with a universal primer site and UMIs added. TCRdb recomputed calls from the 5' RACE reads with MiXCR, one row per CDR3 protein. The sample has around 350,000 distinct CDR3 sequences; around a tenth are singletons. This clonotype appeared many times. The sequence came from a man in his late teens or twenties who received the YFV17D yellow fever vaccine. The sample was PBMCs, taken on the day of the first yellow fever vaccination. The chain recombines TRBV5-1 with TRBJ2-1; D could derive from TRBD1 or TRBD2 (5 bases each). CDR3 nucleotide sequence: TGCGCCAGCAGCTCCGACCGATCGGGGCAGCCCTACAATGAGCAGTTCTTC. The encoded protein is CASSSDRSGQPYNEQFF.